The 30 T cell receptor beta chains given below trace back to one sample, sequenced in a study of T cell responses to AZD1222 COVID-19 vaccine. Assay used: immunoSEQ multiplex PCR; TCRdb lists only in-frame clones, some missing. The sample holds over 100,000 clones, roughly 80% seen once. The sample was peripheral blood, taken on day 0 of AZD1222 vaccination. The receptors originated from an adult in good health.

The rearrangement joins TRBV7-9 to TRBJ2-1; D might be TRBD2 (6 bases). V lost 4 bases and J lost 9, with 13 bases in between. The CDR3 covers 13 residues. The germline V gene has CDR1 SEHNR and CDR2 FQNEAQ (reference sequence). CDR3 loop: CASSWGPGGEQFF. For the CDR3, the DNA is TGTGCCAGCAGCTGGGGACCCGGGGGTGAGCAGTTCTTC.

The chain has TRBV28 and TRBJ2-5; 8 bases line up with TRBD2. Per the germline V gene, CDR1 is MDHEN and CDR2 is SYDVKM. Germline trimming cut 5 bases from V and 3 bases from J; bases unmatched to any gene: 5. There are 14 residues in the CDR3. In DNA form, the CDR3 reads TGTGCCAGCAGTATAGCGGGAAACGAAGAGACCCAGTACTTC. Its protein is CASSIAGNEETQYF.

The chain employs TRBV5-1 and TRBJ1-3, with 10 bases identical to TRBD1. The V gene's germline CDR1 is SGHRS and CDR2 YFSETQ. With V trimmed by 3 bases and J by 4 bases, 4 bases remained unmatched. The CDR3 runs to 15 residues. The CDR3 DNA is TGCGCCAGCAGCTCTAGGACAGGGGGAGGAAACACCATATATTTT. It is translated as CASSSRTGGGNTIYF.

The genes are TRBV5-6 and TRBJ2-5; 12 bases are a match to TRBD2. The CDR3 contains 16 residues. With V trimmed by 6 bases and J by 5 bases, 11 bases remained unmatched. The germline V gene encodes CDR1 SGHDT and CDR2 YYEEEE. DNA for the CDR3: TGTGCCAGCATCCATTGGCCTAGCGGGGGGGCGGAGACCCAGTACTTC. Translating it yields CASIHWPSGGAETQYF.

The rearrangement joins TRBV6-5 to TRBJ2-7; no clear D. V dropped 5 bases and J dropped 9 bases, with 14 bases sitting between them. Germline V gives CDR1 MNHEY, CDR2 SVGAGI. This CDR3 spans 12 amino acids. The DNA of the CDR3 is TGTGCCAGCAGTCCGACCTGGACCGTGCAGTACTTC. This codes for CASSPTWTVQYF.

This chain joins TRBV18 and TRBJ2-1; 7 nucleotides line up with TRBD1. The J segment lost 8 bases and the V segment lost 0 bases, leaving 10 bases of the junction unmatched. Germline V gives CDR1 KGHSH, CDR2 LQKENI. The length of the CDR3 is 16 residues. CDR3 region: CASSPPRQGVLDEQFF. The CDR3 bases are TGTGCCAGCTCACCACCGAGACAGGGTGTCTTGGATGAGCAGTTCTTC. The full variable domain, with the rest looked up from reference TRBV18 and TRBJ2-1, is NAGVMQNPRHLVRRRGQEARLRCSPMKGHSHVYWYRQLPEEGLKFMVYLQKENIIDESGMPKERFSAEFPKEGPSILRIQQVVRGDSAAYFCASSPPRQGVLDEQFFGPGTRLTVL.

This chain links TRBV5-4 with TRBJ2-1, with 9 bases aligning to TRBD1. With 2 bases clipped from V and 8 bases from J, the junction kept 5 bases outside the gene matches. The CDR3 contains 14 residues. CDR1 is SGHNT, CDR2 YYREEE, per germline (reference sequence). DNA of the CDR3: TGTGCCAGCAGCTTATGGGACAGGGTTCATGAGCAGTTCTTC. Its translation is CASSLWDRVHEQFF.

The chain is built from TRBV20-1 and TRBJ1-2; D may be TRBD1 (6 bases). This CDR3 comprises 11 residues. Looked up from germline, CDR1 is DFQATT and CDR2 is SNEGSKA (reference sequence). Here the CDR3 DNA reads TGCAGGAGAGGGGGAGACTATGGCTACACCTTC. Its translation: CRRGGDYGYTF.

This clone was seen a few times. The chain is built from TRBV7-2 and TRBJ2-5; D might be TRBD1 (5 bases). Between the trimmed V and J ends, which lost 5 bases and 2 bases, there was a span of 12 bases. The germline CDR1 and CDR2 sequences are SGHTA and FQGNSA. The CDR3 is made up of 14 amino acids. In DNA, the CDR3 is TGTGCCAGCAGCCCCGGATGGACACAAGAGACCCAGTACTTC. Translated: CASSPGWTQETQYF.

This chain joins TRBV2 and TRBJ2-7; the match to TRBD2 covers 10 bases. The CDR3 is made up of 14 amino acids. Germline CDR1 and CDR2: SNHLY and FYNNEI. The ends lost 3 bases at V and 9 bases at J; junction bases unmatched: 8. CDR3 protein: CASSDGLAGVTQYF. The CDR3 DNA reads as TGTGCCAGCAGTGACGGCCTAGCGGGGGTTACGCAGTACTTC.

The chain has TRBV7-2 and TRBJ1-1; D is perhaps TRBD1 (5 bases). V lost 5 bases and J lost 0, with 16 bases in between. The CDR3 runs to 16 residues. CDR1 is SGHTA, CDR2 FQGNSA, per germline. The CDR3 nucleotides read TGTGCCAGCAGCCCCCGTGGGGCCCAGATGAACACTGAAGCTTTCTTT. Amino acids: CASSPRGAQMNTEAFF.

This chain joins TRBV2 and TRBJ1-2; D gene unclear. Trimming left V 7 bases short and J 2 bases short, with 14 bases between. There are 14 residues in the CDR3. Germline lookup yields CDR1 SNHLY and CDR2 FYNNEI. This CDR3 reads CASILETGNYGYTF. In DNA form, the CDR3 reads TGTGCCAGCATTCTCGAGACGGGAAACTATGGCTACACCTTC.

The table lists this clone with a count of one. The V call is TRBV7-3, the J call TRBJ2-1; D possibly corresponds to TRBD1 (5 bases). Deletions cut 5 bases from V and 2 bases from J, with 13 bases between. Germline values: CDR1 SGHTA, CDR2 FQGTGA. CDR3 length: 15 residues. CDR3 in amino acids: CASSNKQGPYNEQFF. CDR3 nucleotide sequence: TGTGCCAGCAGCAACAAGCAGGGCCCCTACAATGAGCAGTTCTTC. Using reference TRBV7-3 and TRBJ2-1 for the parts outside the CDR3, the full variable domain is GAGVSQTPSNKVTEKGKYVELRCDPISGHTALYWYRQSLGQGPEFLIYFQGTGAADDSGLPNDRFFAVRPEGSVSTLKIQRTERGDSAVYLCASSNKQGPYNEQFFGPGTRLTVL.

The chain links TRBV7-8 to TRBJ1-2; D uncertain. The CDR3 covers 12 residues. V lost 4 bases and J lost 2, with 5 bases in between. Germline V gene data show CDR1 as SGHVS and CDR2 as FQNEAQ. The CDR3 DNA follows: TGTGCCAGCAGCTCCAACAACTATGGCTACACCTTC. Protein product: CASSSNNYGYTF.

The gene calls are TRBV28 and TRBJ2-3; D gene ambiguous. Between the trimmed V and J ends, which lost 8 bases and 4 bases, there was a span of 10 bases. This CDR3 is 12 amino acids long. Germline CDR1 is MDHEN and CDR2 is SYDVKM. The CDR3 sequence is CASLQVADTQYF. The CDR3 coding sequence is TGTGCCAGCCTCCAAGTTGCAGATACGCAGTATTTT.

This clone was picked up a small number of times. The chain recombines TRBV11-2 with TRBJ1-4, with D uncertain. V lost 0 bases, J lost 3 bases, and 5 bases lay in between. CDR1 is SGHAT and CDR2 is FQNNGV in the germline V gene. This CDR3 contains 14 residues. DNA for the CDR3: TGTGCCAGCAGCTTAGAATTTGCTAATGAAAAACTGTTTTTT. It codes for CASSLEFANEKLFF.

This clone was seen once. The V call is TRBV7-9, the J call TRBJ1-1; D may be TRBD1 (6 bases). CDR1 and CDR2 (germline): SEHNR, FQNEAQ (reference sequence). This CDR3 has 14 residues. V was cut by 5 bases and J by 5 bases, with 15 bases left in between. The CDR3, as DNA: TGTGCCAGCAGCAGTAGACAGGTTGGGACTGAAGCTTTCTTT. Translation: CASSSRQVGTEAFF.

V is TRBV15 and J is TRBJ1-1, with D perhaps TRBD1 (5 bases). Germline-derived CDR1 and CDR2 are LNHNV and YYDKDF (reference sequence). V was shortened by 0 bases and J by 4 bases, with 12 bases between the two germline ends. CDR3 length equals 15 residues. CDR3 loop: CATSRDPGGGTEAFF. CDR3 bases: TGTGCCACCAGCAGAGACCCGGGTGGGGGCACTGAAGCTTTCTTT.

The count of this clone is one. This chain's CDR3 is CASSYSNSNYGYTF. CDR3 DNA: TGTGCCAGCAGTTACTCGAACAGTAACTATGGCTACACCTTC. The V gene is TRBV6-5, the J gene TRBJ1-2; no firm D call. CDR3 length: 14 residues. V gave up 0 bases and J gave up 1 base, with 6 bases separating them. Germline V CDR1 and CDR2: MNHEY, SVGAGI.

This clone occurred once. V gene TRBV7-2 combines with J gene TRBJ1-2; D unresolved. CDR3 length: 13 residues. Per the germline V gene, CDR1 is SGHTA and CDR2 is FQGNSA. Between the trimmed V and J ends, which lost 2 bases and 4 bases, there was a span of 8 bases. CDR3 nucleotides: TGTGCCAGCAGCTTATCAGAGAGCTATGGCTACACCTTC. It specifies CASSLSESYGYTF.

This chain joins TRBV18 and TRBJ1-1, with TRBD1 matching over 7 bases. Germline values: CDR1 KGHSH, CDR2 LQKENI. V lost 6 bases and J lost 0; bases outside the gene matches: 10. The length of the CDR3 is 16 residues. The CDR3 nucleotides are TGTGCCAGCTCGCCCCGGGACAGAATATTGAACACTGAAGCTTTCTTT. This translates into CASSPRDRILNTEAFF.

The sample holds a few counts of this clone. This chain uses TRBV3-1 (or the pseudogene TRBV3-2) with TRBJ1-3, with D possibly TRBD1 on 6 matching bases. Germline CDR1 and CDR2: LGHDT and YNNKEL (reference sequence). The length of the CDR3 is 15 residues. V lost 5 bases and J lost 1, with 12 bases in between. DNA of the CDR3: TGTGCCAGCAGCTTACAGGGAGCGTCTGGAAACACCATATATTTT. As protein: CASSLQGASGNTIYF.

The J gene is TRBJ1-1, the V gene TRBV28; 7 positions match TRBD1. The V gene end was trimmed by 2 bases and the J gene end by 10 bases; junction bases not matched to a gene: 1. CDR3 length equals 11 residues. Germline V lookup: CDR1 MDHEN, CDR2 SYDVKM. This CDR3 is CASSLGQAAFF. In DNA, the CDR3 is TGTGCCAGCAGTTTAGGACAGGCAGCTTTCTTT.

This sequence joins TRBV3-1 (or the pseudogene TRBV3-2) and TRBJ2-5; tentative D call: TRBD2 (6 bases). From germline, CDR1 is LGHDT and CDR2 YNNKEL (reference sequence). Trimming stripped 3 bases from V and 5 bases from J, with 13 bases between. This CDR3 contains 14 residues. The CDR3 spells CASSHAGGPETQYF. Here the CDR3 DNA reads TGTGCCAGCAGCCATGCCGGAGGGCCGGAGACCCAGTACTTC.

This clone appeared once. The chain links TRBV5-1 to TRBJ2-7; 9 nucleotides match TRBD2. Germline lookup yields CDR1 SGHRS and CDR2 YFSETQ. The CDR3 is made up of 17 amino acids. Trimming took 2 bases from V and 2 from J; bases not matched to a gene: 11. CDR3 bases: TGCGCCAGCAGCTTAGCCTTAAGCGGGGGGCCGACCTACGAGCAGTACTTC. It codes for CASSLALSGGPTYEQYF. Based on the CDR3 plus reference TRBV5-1 and TRBJ2-7, the full variable domain is KAGVTQTPRYLIKTRGQQVTLSCSPISGHRSVSWYQQTPGQGLQFLFEYFSETQRNKGNFPGRFSGRQFSNSRSEMNVSTLELGDSALYLCASSLALSGGPTYEQYFGPGTRLTVT.

This clone was recorded once. The chain links TRBV28 to TRBJ1-4; tentatively, D is TRBD1 (5 bases). In germline, CDR1 is MDHEN, CDR2 SYDVKM. The CDR3 loop spans 14 amino acids. Trimming took 5 bases from V and 10 from J, leaving 17 bases between them. CDR3 DNA: TGTGCCAGCAGTGGCGGGCAGGGAACGGCAAAACTGTTTTTT. Translated, it gives CASSGGQGTAKLFF.

V is TRBV29-1 and J is TRBJ1-1; no clear D gene. The CDR3 covers 13 residues. Looked up from germline, CDR1 is SQVTM and CDR2 is ANQGSEA. Trimming removed 0 bases from V and 0 bases from J, with 5 bases in between. The CDR3 is CSVEEGMNTEAFF. CDR3 nucleotide sequence: TGCAGCGTTGAAGAGGGGATGAACACTGAAGCTTTCTTT.

CDR3 DNA sequence: TGTGCCAGCAGCTTAGGTTTTGGCTACACCTTC. It codes for CASSLGFGYTF. The V and J genes are TRBV7-8 and TRBJ1-2, with unresolved D. The CDR3 extends over 11 amino acids. Germline lookup yields CDR1 SGHVS and CDR2 FQNEAQ. Trimming removed 1 base at V and 7 bases at J, with 4 bases between.

The chain combines TRBV6-2 or TRBV6-3 with TRBJ1-3; D is unresolved. CDR1 and CDR2 (germline): MNHEY, SVGEGT. The CDR3 has 16 residues. Trimming removed 5 bases from V and 2 bases from J, with 16 bases in between. The CDR3 region is CASSTSPRETGNTIYF. The CDR3 coding sequence is TGTGCCAGCAGTACGTCTCCCCGTGAGACTGGAAACACCATATATTTT.

This sequence joins TRBV15 and TRBJ2-5; no reliable D call. Per the germline V gene, CDR1 is LNHNV and CDR2 is YYDKDF (reference sequence). The CDR3 is 15 residues long. V lost 4 bases and J lost 1, with 13 bases in between. CDR3 nucleotide sequence: TGTGCCACCAGCACCCCTGCGCCGGCCCAAGAGACCCAGTACTTC. Translated: CATSTPAPAQETQYF.